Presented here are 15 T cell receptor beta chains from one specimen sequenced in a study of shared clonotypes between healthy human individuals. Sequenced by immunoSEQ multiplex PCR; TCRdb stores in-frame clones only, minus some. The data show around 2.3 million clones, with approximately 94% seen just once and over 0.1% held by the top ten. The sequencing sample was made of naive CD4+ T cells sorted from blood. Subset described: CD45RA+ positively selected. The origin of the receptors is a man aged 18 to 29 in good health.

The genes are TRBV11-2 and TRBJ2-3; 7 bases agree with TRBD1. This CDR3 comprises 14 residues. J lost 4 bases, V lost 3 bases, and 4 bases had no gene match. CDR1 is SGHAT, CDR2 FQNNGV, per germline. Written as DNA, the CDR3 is TGTGCCAGCAGCTTGAACAGGGGACCAGATACGCAGTATTTT. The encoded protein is CASSLNRGPDTQYF.

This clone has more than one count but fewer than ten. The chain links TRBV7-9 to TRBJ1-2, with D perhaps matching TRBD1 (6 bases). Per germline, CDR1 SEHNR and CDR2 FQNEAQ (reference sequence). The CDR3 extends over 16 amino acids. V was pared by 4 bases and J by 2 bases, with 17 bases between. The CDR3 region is CASSSPRGHTNYGYTF. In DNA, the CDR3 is TGTGCCAGCAGCTCGCCGAGGGGACACACAAACTATGGCTACACCTTC.

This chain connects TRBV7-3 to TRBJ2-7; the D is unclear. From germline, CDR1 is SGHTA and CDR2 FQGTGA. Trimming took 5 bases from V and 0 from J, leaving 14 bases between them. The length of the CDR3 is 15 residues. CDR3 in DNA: TGTGCCAGCAGCCCCGACGGAACCAGCTCCTACGAGCAGTACTTC. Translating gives CASSPDGTSSYEQYF.

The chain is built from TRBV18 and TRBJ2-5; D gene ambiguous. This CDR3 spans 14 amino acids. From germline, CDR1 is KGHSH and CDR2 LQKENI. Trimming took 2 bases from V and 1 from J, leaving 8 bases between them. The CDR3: CASSPISSQETQYF. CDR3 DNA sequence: TGTGCCAGCTCACCAATCAGCAGCCAAGAGACCCAGTACTTC.

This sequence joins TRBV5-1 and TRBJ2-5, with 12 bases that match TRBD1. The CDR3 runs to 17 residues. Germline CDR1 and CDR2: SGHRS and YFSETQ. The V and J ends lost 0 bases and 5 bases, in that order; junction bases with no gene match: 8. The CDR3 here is CASSLVSGQGAGETQYF. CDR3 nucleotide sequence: TGCGCCAGCAGCTTGGTTTCGGGACAGGGGGCCGGGGAGACCCAGTACTTC.

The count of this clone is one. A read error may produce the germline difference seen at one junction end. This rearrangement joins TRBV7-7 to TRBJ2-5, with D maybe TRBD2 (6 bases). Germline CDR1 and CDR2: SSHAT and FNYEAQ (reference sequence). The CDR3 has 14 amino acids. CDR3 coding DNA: TGTGCTAGCAGCTTAAGGGGTAGCGGAGAGACCCAGTACTTC. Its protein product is CASSLRGSGETQYF.

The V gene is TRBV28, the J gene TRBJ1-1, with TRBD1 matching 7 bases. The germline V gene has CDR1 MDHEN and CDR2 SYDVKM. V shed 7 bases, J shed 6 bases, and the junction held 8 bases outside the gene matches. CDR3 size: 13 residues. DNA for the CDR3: TGTGCCAGCAAAAACGACAGGGCCCCTGAAGCTTTCTTT. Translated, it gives CASKNDRAPEAFF.

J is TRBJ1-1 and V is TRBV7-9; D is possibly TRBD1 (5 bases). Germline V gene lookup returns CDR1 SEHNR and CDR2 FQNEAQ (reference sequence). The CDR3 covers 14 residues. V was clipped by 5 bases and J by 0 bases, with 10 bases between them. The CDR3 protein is CASSPLTVNTEAFF. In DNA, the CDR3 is TGTGCCAGCAGCCCACTGACAGTGAACACTGAAGCTTTCTTT. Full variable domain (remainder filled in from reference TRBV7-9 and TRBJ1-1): DTGVSQNPRHKITKRGQNVTFRCDPISEHNRLYWYRQTLGQGPEFLTYFQNEAQLEKSRLLSDRFSAERPKGSFSTLEIQRTEQGDSAMYLCASSPLTVNTEAFFGQGTRLTVV.

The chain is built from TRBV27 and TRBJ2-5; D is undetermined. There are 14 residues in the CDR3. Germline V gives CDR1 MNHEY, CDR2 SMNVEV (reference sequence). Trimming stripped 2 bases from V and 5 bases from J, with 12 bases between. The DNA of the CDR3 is TGTGCCAGCAGTTTAATCGACCGCCGGGAGACCCAGTACTTC. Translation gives CASSLIDRRETQYF.

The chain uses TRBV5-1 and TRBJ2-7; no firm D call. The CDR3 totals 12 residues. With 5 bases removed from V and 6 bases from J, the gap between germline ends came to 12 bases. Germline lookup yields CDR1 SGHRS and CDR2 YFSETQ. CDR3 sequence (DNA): TGCGCCAGCAGGCAAGACACACTCGAGCAGTACTTC. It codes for CASRQDTLEQYF.

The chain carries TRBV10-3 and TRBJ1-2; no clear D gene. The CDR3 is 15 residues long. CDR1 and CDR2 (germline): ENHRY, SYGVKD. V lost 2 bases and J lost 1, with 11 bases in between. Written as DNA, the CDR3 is TGTGCCATCAGTGAGCGGTCGACCTTTAACTATGGCTACACCTTC. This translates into CAISERSTFNYGYTF.

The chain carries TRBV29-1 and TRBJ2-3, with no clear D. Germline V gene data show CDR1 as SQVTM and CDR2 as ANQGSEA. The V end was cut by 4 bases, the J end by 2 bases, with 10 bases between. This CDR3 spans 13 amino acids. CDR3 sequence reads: CSVGRSYTDTQYF. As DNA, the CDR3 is TGCAGCGTTGGACGGTCCTACACAGATACGCAGTATTTT.

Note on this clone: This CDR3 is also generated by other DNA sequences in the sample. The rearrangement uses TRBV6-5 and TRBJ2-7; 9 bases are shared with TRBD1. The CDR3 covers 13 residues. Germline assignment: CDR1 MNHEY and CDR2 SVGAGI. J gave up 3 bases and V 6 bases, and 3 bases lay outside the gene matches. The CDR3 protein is CASSTDRGYEQYF. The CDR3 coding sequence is TGTGCCAGCAGCACGGACAGGGGCTACGAGCAGTACTTC.

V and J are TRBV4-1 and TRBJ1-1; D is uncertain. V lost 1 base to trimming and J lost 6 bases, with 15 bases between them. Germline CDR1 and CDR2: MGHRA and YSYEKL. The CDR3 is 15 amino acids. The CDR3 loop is CASSQGTAKAPEAFF. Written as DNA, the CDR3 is TGCGCCAGCAGCCAAGGGACGGCCAAAGCGCCTGAAGCTTTCTTT.

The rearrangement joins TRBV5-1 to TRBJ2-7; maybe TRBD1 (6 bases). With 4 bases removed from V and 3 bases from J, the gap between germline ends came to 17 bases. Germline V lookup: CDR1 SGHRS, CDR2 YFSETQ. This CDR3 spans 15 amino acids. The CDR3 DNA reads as TGCGCCAGCAGCCGAACAACAGGGATAATCTACGAGCAGTACTTC. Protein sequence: CASSRTTGIIYEQYF.